These T cell receptor beta chains were read from a single sample in a study of cytomegalovirus exposure and HLA in healthy donors. The data were produced by immunoSEQ multiplex PCR, yet TCRdb's version contains in-frame clones alone and is incomplete. In the table there are some 200,000 clones, around 80% of which are singletons. The sample comprised PBMCs. These receptors all come from an older woman in good health and CMV-seropositive. Each CDR3 is given with its conserved first and last residue. The D gene is left open where the match is weak. Not all rows give a size; the values are once, few, many and, for expanded clones, a class.

>TRBV2|NA|15|NA|TRBJ2-3
TGTGCCAGCAGTGAAGAACGGTTGTTCACAGATACGCAGTATTTT
CASSEERLFTDTQYF
>TRBV30|few|12|TRBD1|TRBJ1-2
TGTGCCTGGAGTGTACAGGGGTATGGCTACACCTTC
CAWSVQGYGYTF
>TRBV19|NA|16|NA|TRBJ2-2
TGTGCCAGTAGCACCCTGGGAGCTGGAGGCACCGGGGAGCTGTTTTTT
CASSTLGAGGTGELFF
>TRBV5-1|NA|13|NA|TRBJ2-2
TGCGCCAGCAGCTCCTCTCGCACCGGGGAGCTGTTTTTT
CASSSSRTGELFF
>TRBV5-1|NA|18|TRBD1|TRBJ2-6
TGCGCCAGCAGCACCAAGACAGGGGGTGTAGGTGGGGCCAACGTCCTGACTTTC
CASSTKTGGVGGANVLTF
>TRBV19|NA|18|TRBD1|TRBJ2-7
TGTGCCAGTAGTACAACCTATGCAGGGACAGGGGTCGAGAACGAGCAGTACTTC
CASSTTYAGTGVENEQYF
>TRBV7-3|NA|14|NA|TRBJ2-3
TGTGCCAGCAGCCCCGGGGATAGCACAGATACGCAGTATTTT
CASSPGDSTDTQYF
>TRBV2|NA|16|TRBD2|TRBJ2-5
TGTGCCAGCAGTGAAGGGCTAGCGGGAGGTCTAGAGACCCAGTACTTC
CASSEGLAGGLETQYF
>TRBV6-1|NA|15|NA|TRBJ2-7
TGTGCCAGCAGTGAAGCTGGGCAGGGGAACCACGAGCAGTACTTC
CASSEAGQGNHEQYF
>TRBV6-6|NA|13|TRBD1|TRBJ1-1
TGTGCCAGCAGACGACAGGGAGACTCTGAAGCTTTCTTT
CASRRQGDSEAFF
>TRBV27|NA|13|NA|TRBJ2-6
TGTGCCAGCAGTTTACTTGGGGCCAACGTCCTGACTTTC
CASSLLGANVLTF
>TRBV21-1|NA|18|NA|TRBJ1-1
TGTGCCAGCAGCTCTTACTTACGGGACAGGGGGTTAGGGACTGAAGCTTTCTTT
CASSSYLRDRGLGTEAFF
>TRBV6-5|NA|15|NA|TRBJ2-1
TGTGCCAGCAGTCCCGGGACAAGGTTCTACAATGAGCAGTTCTTC
CASSPGTRFYNEQFF
>TRBV2|NA|17|TRBD1|TRBJ2-2
TGTGCCAGCAGTCGGAAGGTCCCGGGACAGGGCTCCGGGGAGCTGTTTTTT
CASSRKVPGQGSGELFF
>TRBV30|NA|15|TRBD1|TRBJ1-1
TGTGCCTGGAGTGTACGGGACAGGGGACAGGTGGGAGCTTTCTTT
CAWSVRDRGQVGAFF
>TRBV7-9|NA|16|TRBD1|TRBJ1-2
TGTGCCAGCAGCTTGAGACAGGGAGATTGGGACTATGGCTACACCTTC
CASSLRQGDWDYGYTF
>TRBV20-1|NA|11|NA|TRBJ2-1
TGCAGTGCACTCAATCGAATCGGGCAGTTCTTC
CSALNRIGQFF